The text below deals with one T cell receptor (beta chain). V lost 3 bases, J lost 6 bases, and 14 bases lay in between. Germline CDR1 MNHNS, CDR2 SASEGT. The CDR3 sequence is 15 residues long. The data derive from a study of blood T cell repertoires in COVID-19. Study-level information: Acute and convalescent COVID-19 specimens originated in the United States, Italy and Spain. The cDNA or gDNA used as material had been derived from T cells, B-cell-depleted T cells, or PBMCs.

Those who participated ranged in age from about 18 to 95 years and resided in about two dozen US areas. Participants classified as exposed had met a COVID-19 case within 2 weeks before study entry. Sequencing was performed with immunoSEQ multiplex PCR; in TCRdb, only in-frame clones are kept and a portion is missing. The sample yields under 300,000 clones, 70% to 90% seen once. Sequences were obtained from PBMCs or T cells enriched from blood (not recorded which). The chain recombines TRBV6-1 with TRBJ1-4; tentative D call: TRBD1 (6 bases). The receptor's source is a woman aged 50 to 60 who had been exposed to COVID-19. CDR3: CASSEGNRVHEKLFF. The CDR3 coding sequence is TGTGCCAGCAGTGAGGGGAACAGGGTACATGAAAAACTGTTTTTT.